Below, one T cell receptor (beta chain) is given with its context. Its antigen is currently unknown. The CDR3 spans 16 residues. Germline V gives CDR1 LNHDA, CDR2 SQIVND (reference sequence). V lost 4 bases and J lost 4, with 20 bases in between. Profiled with immunoSEQ multiplex PCR; TCRdb holds only in-frame clones, not every one. The repertoire holds roughly 140,000 clones, with roughly 90% as singletons. This entry belongs to a study of T cell responses to AZD1222 COVID-19 vaccine. The study, taken as a whole, reports: Nearly half of the spike-specific TCRs reportedly recognize variant regions that carry no mutations. It should be noted that donors were predominantly white British and more often female, and clonal diversity was possibly underestimated.

Sequencing used peripheral blood, obtained 28 days after the second AZD1222 dose. This clonotype originated in an adult who received the AZD1222 COVID-19 vaccine. The chain recombines TRBV19 with TRBJ2-7, with TRBD2 as a possible D gene (7 bases). The CDR3 region has the DNA TGTGCCAGTAGTAGGGGGGGGGCGACAGGAGCTTACGAGCAGTACTTC. Translation: CASSRGGATGAYEQYF.